This T cell receptor beta chain was sequenced during a study of blood T cells in healthy people across ages. Study-wide findings and caveats: Higher diversity, along with more naive CD4+ cells, distinguished long-lived donors from aged donors. The unsorted PBMCs prevented any conclusive comparison of naive versus antigen-experienced cells. In these data, TCR beta diversity tracked strongly with naive T cell percentage.

As to this clonotype: Its specificity is unknown.

A second 7 to 11 cycle PCR used barcoded and J-beta primers. Each CDR3 protein is one row after TCRdb ran MiXCR on the 5' RACE reads. The sample yields fewer than 950,000 distinct CDR3 sequences, 40% to 65% seen once. The V segment lost 5 bases and the J segment 14 bases; nucleotides outside the gene matches: 12. The length of the CDR3 is 14 residues. The germline gives CDR1 DFQATT, CDR2 SNEGSKA (reference sequence). The receptor's source is a man at least 80 years old in good health. This chain joins TRBV20-1 and TRBJ2-3, with TRBD2 identical over 14 bases. Sample: blood. CDR3 nucleotides: TGCAGTGCTCCCCTCGGACTAGCGGGAGGAATCGCGTATTTT. It is translated as CSAPLGLAGGIAYF.